This is a list of T cell receptor beta chains from one sample in a study of blood T cell repertoires in COVID-19. Assay used: immunoSEQ multiplex PCR; TCRdb lists only in-frame clones, some missing. Of some 70,000 clones in the sample, more than 75% were seen once. Sequenced material: peripheral blood. Source of these receptors: a man aged 50-60 years with active COVID-19. Both conserved end residues are part of each CDR3. D genes are given only for firm matches. Only part of the rows carry a size: once, few, many, or a class if the clone is expanded.

j_call: TRBJ2-2; v_call: TRBV18; d_call: -; clone_size: once; cdr3_nt: TGTGCCAGCTCACCACGGGCTGATGGCACCGGGGAGCTGTTTTTT; cdr3_aa: CASSPRADGTGELFF
j_call: TRBJ2-7; v_call: TRBV5-1; d_call: TRBD1; clone_size: -; cdr3_nt: TGCGCCAGCAGCTTGGACCCCTCAGGGGGCGAGCAGTACTTC; cdr3_aa: CASSLDPSGGEQYF
j_call: TRBJ2-1; v_call: TRBV9; d_call: TRBD2; clone_size: -; cdr3_nt: TGTGCCAGCAGCGTAGGACTAGCGGGAGGGTACACTGAGCAGTTCTTC; cdr3_aa: CASSVGLAGGYTEQFF
j_call: TRBJ2-5; v_call: TRBV14; d_call: TRBD2; clone_size: -; cdr3_nt: TGTGCCAGCAGCCCGAGACTAGCGGGAGTCGGAGAGACCCAGTACTTC; cdr3_aa: CASSPRLAGVGETQYF
j_call: TRBJ2-7; v_call: TRBV7-2; d_call: TRBD2; clone_size: -; cdr3_nt: TGTGCCAGCAGCTTACCTCCCCTAGCGGGGATAGGGTCCTACGAGCAGTACTTC; cdr3_aa: CASSLPPLAGIGSYEQYF
j_call: TRBJ2-5; v_call: TRBV7-7; d_call: TRBD2; clone_size: -; cdr3_nt: TGTGCCAGCAGCCCAAGGAAACTAGCGGGAGGAGGGGAGACCCAGTACTTC; cdr3_aa: CASSPRKLAGGGETQYF
j_call: TRBJ1-4; v_call: TRBV28; d_call: -; clone_size: -; cdr3_nt: TGTGCCAGCAGCCCTCCAGGATCAACTAATGAAAAACTGTTTTTT; cdr3_aa: CASSPPGSTNEKLFF
j_call: TRBJ2-7; v_call: TRBV29-1; d_call: TRBD1; clone_size: few; cdr3_nt: TGCAGCGTCCAAACAGGGGTTTCCTACGAGCAGTACTTC; cdr3_aa: CSVQTGVSYEQYF
j_call: TRBJ2-3; v_call: TRBV24-1; d_call: TRBD1; clone_size: -; cdr3_nt: TGTGCCACCAGTGACCGACAGGGGGCATCGGGATCAGATACGCAGTATTTT; cdr3_aa: CATSDRQGASGSDTQYF
j_call: TRBJ1-3; v_call: TRBV29-1; d_call: -; clone_size: few; cdr3_nt: TGCAGCGTTGAGGGCAACAGAAACACCATATATTTT; cdr3_aa: CSVEGNRNTIYF
j_call: TRBJ2-3; v_call: TRBV11-2; d_call: -; clone_size: -; cdr3_nt: TGTGCCAGCAGCTTAATCGGAGAGAGCACAGATACGCAGTATTTT; cdr3_aa: CASSLIGESTDTQYF
j_call: TRBJ2-2; v_call: TRBV30; d_call: TRBD1; clone_size: once; cdr3_nt: TGTGCCTGGAGTCTTGGATACAGGGGGCGACGGACCGGGGAGCTGTTTTTT; cdr3_aa: CAWSLGYRGRRTGELFF
j_call: TRBJ2-1; v_call: TRBV18; d_call: TRBD1; clone_size: -; cdr3_nt: TGTGCCAGCTCACCGACAGGGGGCGCCTACAATGAGCAGTTCTTC; cdr3_aa: CASSPTGGAYNEQFF
j_call: TRBJ1-2; v_call: TRBV25-1; d_call: TRBD1; clone_size: -; cdr3_nt: TGTGCCAGCAGCCCAACCCGGGACAGCGGTGGCTACACCTTC; cdr3_aa: CASSPTRDSGGYTF
j_call: TRBJ1-1; v_call: TRBV9; d_call: TRBD1; clone_size: -; cdr3_nt: TGTGCCAGCAGCGCAGCCGGGACAGGGAACACTGAAGCTTTCTTT; cdr3_aa: CASSAAGTGNTEAFF
j_call: TRBJ1-6; v_call: TRBV2; d_call: TRBD1; clone_size: once; cdr3_nt: TGTGCCAGCAAACGCCTGGGACAGTCAAATTCACCCCTCCACTTT; cdr3_aa: CASKRLGQSNSPLHF
j_call: TRBJ2-5; v_call: TRBV6-1; d_call: TRBD2; clone_size: -; cdr3_nt: TGTGCCAGCAGTGAAACCCTACCAAGCGGGGGTGGCCAAGAGACCCAGTACTTC; cdr3_aa: CASSETLPSGGGQETQYF
j_call: TRBJ2-3; v_call: TRBV10-3; d_call: -; clone_size: -; cdr3_nt: TGTGCCATCAGTGAGTCCGCAGGTCGCACAGATACGCAGTATTTT; cdr3_aa: CAISESAGRTDTQYF
j_call: TRBJ1-4; v_call: TRBV2; d_call: -; clone_size: -; cdr3_nt: TGTGCCAGCTCCCTTGGTAGCGAAAAACTGTTTTTT; cdr3_aa: CASSLGSEKLFF
j_call: TRBJ1-5; v_call: TRBV9; d_call: -; clone_size: -; cdr3_nt: TGTGCCAGCGGCCGGGGGGACAATCAGCCCCAGCATTTT; cdr3_aa: CASGRGDNQPQHF
j_call: TRBJ2-3; v_call: TRBV5-1; d_call: TRBD2; clone_size: -; cdr3_nt: TGCGCCAGCAGCTTCCTAGCGGGGTTGACAGATACGCAGTATTTT; cdr3_aa: CASSFLAGLTDTQYF
j_call: TRBJ2-2; v_call: TRBV24-1; d_call: -; clone_size: -; cdr3_nt: TGTGCCACCAGTCCCCCTGAGTTGACCGGGGAGCTGTTTTTT; cdr3_aa: CATSPPELTGELFF
j_call: TRBJ2-3; v_call: TRBV5-1; d_call: TRBD2; clone_size: -; cdr3_nt: TGCGCCAGCAGCTCAAAAAAAGCGGGGGGGCCTACAGATACGCAGTATTTT; cdr3_aa: CASSSKKAGGPTDTQYF